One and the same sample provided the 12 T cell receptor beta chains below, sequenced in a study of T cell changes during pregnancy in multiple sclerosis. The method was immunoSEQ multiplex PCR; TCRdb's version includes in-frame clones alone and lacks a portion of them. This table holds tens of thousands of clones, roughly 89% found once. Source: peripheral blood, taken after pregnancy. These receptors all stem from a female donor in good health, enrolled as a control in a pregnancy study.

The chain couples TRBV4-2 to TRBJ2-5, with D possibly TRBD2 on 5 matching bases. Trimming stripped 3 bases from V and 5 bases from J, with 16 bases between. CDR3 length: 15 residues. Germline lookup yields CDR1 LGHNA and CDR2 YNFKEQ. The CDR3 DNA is TGTGCCAGCAGCCAGGAGGAAAAGCGTGAGGAGACCCAGTACTTC. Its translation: CASSQEEKREETQYF.

The CDR3 is CASSEESEQGPIYEQYF. CDR3 nucleotides: TGTGCCAGCAGCGAAGAGTCGGAACAGGGGCCCATCTACGAGCAGTACTTC. The chain employs TRBV9 and TRBJ2-7; 7 nucleotides agree with TRBD1. The CDR3 sequence is 17 residues long. Germline lookup yields CDR1 SGDLS and CDR2 YYNGEE. The V segment lost 3 bases and the J segment 3 bases; nucleotides outside the gene matches: 15.

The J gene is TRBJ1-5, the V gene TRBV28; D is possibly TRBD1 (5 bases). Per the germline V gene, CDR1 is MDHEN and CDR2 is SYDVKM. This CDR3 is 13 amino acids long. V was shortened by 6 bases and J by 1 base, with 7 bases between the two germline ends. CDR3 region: CASSKGSNQPQHF. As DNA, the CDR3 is TGTGCCAGCAGCAAGGGGAGCAATCAGCCCCAGCATTTT.

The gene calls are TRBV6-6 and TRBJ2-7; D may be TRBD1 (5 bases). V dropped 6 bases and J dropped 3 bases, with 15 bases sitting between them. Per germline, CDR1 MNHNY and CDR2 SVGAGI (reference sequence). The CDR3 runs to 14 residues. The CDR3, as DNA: TGTGCCAGCAGCCTCGACCAGGGAAGCTACGAGCAGTACTTC. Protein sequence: CASSLDQGSYEQYF.

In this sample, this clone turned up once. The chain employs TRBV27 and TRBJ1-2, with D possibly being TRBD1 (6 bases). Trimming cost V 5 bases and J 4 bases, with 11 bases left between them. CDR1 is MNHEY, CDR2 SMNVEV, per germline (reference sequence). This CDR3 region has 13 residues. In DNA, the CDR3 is TGTGCCAGCAGTCCCTCAGGGGTCTATGGCTACACCTTC. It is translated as CASSPSGVYGYTF.

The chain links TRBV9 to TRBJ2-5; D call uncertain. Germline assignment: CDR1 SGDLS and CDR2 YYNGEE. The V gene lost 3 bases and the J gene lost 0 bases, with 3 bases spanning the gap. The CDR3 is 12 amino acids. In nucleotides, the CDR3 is TGTGCCAGCAGCGGTAACCAAGAGACCCAGTACTTC. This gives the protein CASSGNQETQYF.

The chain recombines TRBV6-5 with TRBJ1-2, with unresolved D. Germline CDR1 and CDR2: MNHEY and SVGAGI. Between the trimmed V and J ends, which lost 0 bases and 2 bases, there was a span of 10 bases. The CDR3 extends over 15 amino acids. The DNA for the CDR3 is TGTGCCAGCAGTTACTCCGACTCGACCAACTATGGCTACACCTTC. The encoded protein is CASSYSDSTNYGYTF.

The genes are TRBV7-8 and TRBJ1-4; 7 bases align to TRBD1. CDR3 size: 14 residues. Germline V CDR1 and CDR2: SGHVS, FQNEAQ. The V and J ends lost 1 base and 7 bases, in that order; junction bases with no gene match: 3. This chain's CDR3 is CASSLGRGIEKLFF. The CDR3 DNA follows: TGTGCCAGCAGCTTAGGCAGGGGGATTGAAAAACTGTTTTTT.

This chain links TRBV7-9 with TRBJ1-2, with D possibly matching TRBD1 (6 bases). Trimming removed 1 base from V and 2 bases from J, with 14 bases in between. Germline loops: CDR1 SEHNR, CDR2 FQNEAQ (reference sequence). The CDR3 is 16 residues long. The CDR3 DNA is TGTGCCAGCAGCTTAGGGGGGCTTGAACCCAACTATGGCTACACCTTC. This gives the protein CASSLGGLEPNYGYTF.

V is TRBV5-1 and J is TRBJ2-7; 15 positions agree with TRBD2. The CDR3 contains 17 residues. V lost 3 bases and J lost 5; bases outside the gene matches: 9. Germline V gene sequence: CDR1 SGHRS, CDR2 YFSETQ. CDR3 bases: TGCGCCAGCAGCTCCGAGCGGACTAGCGGGAGGGACGACGAGCAGTACTTC. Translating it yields CASSSERTSGRDDEQYF.

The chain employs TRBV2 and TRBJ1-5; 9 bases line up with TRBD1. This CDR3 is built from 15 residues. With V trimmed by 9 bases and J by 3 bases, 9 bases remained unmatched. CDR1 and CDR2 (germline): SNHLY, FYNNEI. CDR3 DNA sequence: TGTGCCAGAGGGCCGGGACAGGGAGTCAATCAGCCCCAGCATTTT. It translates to CARGPGQGVNQPQHF.

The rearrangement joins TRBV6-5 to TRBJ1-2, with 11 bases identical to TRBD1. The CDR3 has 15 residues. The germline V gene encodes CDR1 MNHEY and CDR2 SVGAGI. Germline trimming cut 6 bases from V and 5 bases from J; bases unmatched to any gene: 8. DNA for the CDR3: TGTGCCAGCAGCCGAGGACAGGGGGCTAGGTATGGCTACACCTTC. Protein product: CASSRGQGARYGYTF.